Presented here are 19 T cell receptor beta chains from one specimen sequenced in a study of blood T cell repertoires in COVID-19. Profiled with immunoSEQ multiplex PCR; TCRdb holds only in-frame clones, not every one. The data contain over 90,000 clones, approximately 80% of them singletons. The sample consisted of peripheral blood. Every receptor here comes from a human donor in a cohort sampled during active COVID-19.

A single count supports this clone. The junction departs from the called germline gene at one end, perhaps through a read error. The rearrangement uses TRBV24-1 and TRBJ1-4; D remains ambiguous. The CDR3 consists of 15 residues. CDR1 is KGHDR, CDR2 SFDVKD, per germline. This CDR3 reads CATSDSRAGGEKLFF. The DNA of the CDR3 is TGTGCCACAAGTGATTCCCGCGCAGGTGGAGAAAAACTGTTTTTT.

This rearrangement joins TRBV5-1 to TRBJ2-2, with TRBD1 matching 8 bases. CDR1 and CDR2 from the germline V gene are SGHRS and YFSETQ. The CDR3 totals 17 residues. The junction had 13 bases not matched to a gene; V was cut back by 5 bases and J by 4 bases. For the CDR3, the DNA is TGCGCCAGCAGACAAGTTTACAGGGGGTCGGGCACCGGGGAGCTGTTTTTT. Translation: CASRQVYRGSGTGELFF.

The chain employs TRBV4-1 and TRBJ2-2; 12 bases fit TRBD2. Germline V gene lookup returns CDR1 MGHRA and CDR2 YSYEKL. The CDR3 covers 16 residues. With 4 bases clipped from V and 4 bases from J, the junction kept 4 bases outside the gene matches. CDR3 protein: CASSPRTSGVTGELFF. The CDR3 coding sequence is TGCGCCAGCAGCCCCCGGACTAGCGGGGTCACCGGGGAGCTGTTTTTT.

The chain has TRBV6-2 or TRBV6-3 and TRBJ2-1; D is ambiguous. Germline V gene lookup returns CDR1 MNHEY and CDR2 SVGEGT. The CDR3 loop spans 14 amino acids. The V and J ends lost 6 bases and 4 bases respectively, with 13 bases between them. CDR3 DNA: TGTGCCAGCAGCAGATGGCGGAGTTACAATGAGCAGTTCTTC. As protein: CASSRWRSYNEQFF.

This chain uses TRBV6-2 or TRBV6-3 with TRBJ1-1, with D maybe TRBD1 (5 bases). V lost 5 bases, J lost 1 base, and 14 bases lay in between. CDR1 is MNHEY and CDR2 is SVGEGT in the germline V gene. There are 15 residues in the CDR3. CDR3 nucleotides: TGTGCCAGCAGTCCGAACAGGAGGGGGAACACTGAAGCTTTCTTT. Translated, it gives CASSPNRRGNTEAFF.

V is TRBV7-3 and J is TRBJ2-5, with D unresolved. Deletions cut 3 bases from V and 2 bases from J, with 7 bases between. The CDR3 has 13 amino acids. Germline loops: CDR1 SGHTA, CDR2 FQGTGA. CDR3 DNA sequence: TGTGCCAGCAGCTTGGGCCGACAAGAGACCCAGTACTTC. Translated: CASSLGRQETQYF.

The J gene is TRBJ2-2, the V gene TRBV5-1; D unresolved. CDR1 is SGHRS and CDR2 is YFSETQ in the germline V gene. The CDR3 extends over 15 amino acids. Trimming removed 0 bases at V and 3 bases at J, with 9 bases between. The CDR3 loop reads CASSLASPDTGELFF. In DNA form, the CDR3 reads TGCGCCAGCAGCTTGGCAAGTCCGGACACCGGGGAGCTGTTTTTT.

The chain combines TRBV7-9 with TRBJ1-2; D unresolved. The germline CDR1 and CDR2 sequences are SEHNR and FQNEAQ (reference sequence). The CDR3 length is 16 residues. Trimming removed 2 bases from V and 2 bases from J, with 15 bases in between. CDR3 bases: TGTGCCAGCAGCTTATACCCCCCGAACCTAAACTATGGCTACACCTTC. Protein: CASSLYPPNLNYGYTF.

Only a few counts were recorded for this clone. The genes are TRBV7-6 and TRBJ2-7; TRBD1 is a possible D gene (6 bases). From germline, CDR1 is SGHVS and CDR2 FNYEAQ. This CDR3 has 12 amino acids. V was clipped by 3 bases and J by 4 bases, with 7 bases between them. In DNA form, the CDR3 reads TGTGCCAGCAGCTTTACAGGGTACGAGCAGTACTTC. As protein: CASSFTGYEQYF.

The chain has TRBV19 and TRBJ1-1, with D possibly matching TRBD1 (6 bases). V lost 0 bases and J 1 base, leaving 6 bases between the germline ends. The V gene's germline CDR1 is LNHDA and CDR2 SQIVND (reference sequence). This CDR3 spans 14 amino acids. The CDR3 protein is CASSIDRGNTEAFF. In DNA, the CDR3 is TGTGCCAGTAGTATAGACAGGGGGAACACTGAAGCTTTCTTT.

This clone was observed a handful of times. This rearrangement joins TRBV3-1 (or the pseudogene TRBV3-2) to TRBJ1-2; D uncertain. The CDR3 has 13 residues. Germline values: CDR1 LGHDT, CDR2 YNNKEL (reference sequence). With 0 bases removed from V and 2 bases from J, the gap between germline ends came to 4 bases. The CDR3 DNA is TGTGCCAGCAGCCAAGACAGAAACTATGGCTACACCTTC. Encoded protein: CASSQDRNYGYTF.

The chain joins TRBV11-2 to TRBJ2-3; D is possibly TRBD1 (5 bases). V lost 5 bases to trimming and J lost 6 bases, with 12 bases between them. The CDR3 length is 13 residues. Germline V gives CDR1 SGHAT, CDR2 FQNNGV. The CDR3 protein is CASSPGPGDTQYF. CDR3 DNA sequence: TGTGCCAGCAGCCCAGGGCCTGGTGATACGCAGTATTTT.

The V and J genes are TRBV7-9 and TRBJ1-4; no clear D. The CDR3 extends over 15 amino acids. CDR1 and CDR2 from the germline V gene are SEHNR and FQNEAQ (reference sequence). V dropped 0 bases and J dropped 3 bases, with 8 bases sitting between them. The DNA for the CDR3 is TGTGCCAGCAGCTTAGCTGTCGGGGCTAATGAAAAACTGTTTTTT. This codes for CASSLAVGANEKLFF.

This clone came up once. The chain combines TRBV10-3 with TRBJ2-1, with D maybe TRBD1 (6 bases). The CDR3 has 13 residues. CDR1 and CDR2 (germline): ENHRY, SYGVKD. The V end was cut by 3 bases, the J end by 5 bases, with 8 bases between. The CDR3 is CAISDWTDNEQFF. The CDR3 DNA reads as TGTGCCATCAGTGATTGGACAGACAATGAGCAGTTCTTC.

This clone was recorded only once. The chain couples TRBV5-1 to TRBJ2-2, with TRBD2 identical over 9 bases. Germline CDR1 and CDR2: SGHRS and YFSETQ. J was trimmed by 4 bases and V by 0 bases; bases with no gene match: 7. This CDR3 has 17 amino acids. The CDR3 region is CASSLVGLAGSTGELFF. CDR3 in DNA: TGCGCCAGCAGCTTGGTCGGGCTAGCGGGAAGCACCGGGGAGCTGTTTTTT.

The chain uses TRBV24-1 and TRBJ2-1; D is possibly TRBD1 (6 bases). The CDR3 consists of 14 residues. The germline V gene has CDR1 KGHDR and CDR2 SFDVKD. V lost 6 bases and J lost 0, with 8 bases in between. The CDR3 nucleotides are TGTGCCACCAGTAGAGGGGGCTCCTACAATGAGCAGTTCTTC. This sequence encodes CATSRGGSYNEQFF.

V usage is TRBV6-2 or TRBV6-3 and J usage is TRBJ2-7; D ambiguous. Germline CDR1 MNHEY, CDR2 SVGEGT. This CDR3 contains 14 residues. V lost 4 bases and J 7 bases, leaving 17 bases between the germline ends. CDR3 sequence reads: CASSFPARLVEQYF. CDR3 coding DNA: TGTGCCAGCAGTTTCCCCGCCAGACTGGTAGAGCAGTACTTC.

This chain connects TRBV20-1 to TRBJ2-3; weak D call: TRBD2 (7 bases). The CDR3 runs 12 residues. Germline CDR1 is DFQATT and CDR2 is SNEGSKA (reference sequence). Trimming stripped 3 bases from V and 8 bases from J, with 12 bases between. The DNA of the CDR3 is TGCAGTGCTAGTTCTAGGGGGGGTACGCAGTATTTT. Encoded protein: CSASSRGGTQYF.

In this sample, this clone turned up once. The V call is TRBV11-2, the J call TRBJ2-1; 9 bases are a match to TRBD1. The junction had 5 bases not matched to a gene; V was cut back by 3 bases and J by 2 bases. This CDR3 contains 16 residues. Looked up from germline, CDR1 is SGHAT and CDR2 is FQNNGV. The CDR3 DNA is TGTGCCAGCAGCTTCGGGACAGGGCCAGCCTACAATGAGCAGTTCTTC. This gives the protein CASSFGTGPAYNEQFF.